The entry below gives a single T cell receptor beta chain sequence along with its context. With 7 bases removed from V and 2 bases from J, the gap between germline ends came to 17 bases. From germline, CDR1 is MNHNS and CDR2 SASEGT. This CDR3 is 15 amino acids long. This sample stems from a study of technical replicates of blood from several donors. Sequencing was performed with immunoSEQ multiplex PCR; in TCRdb, only in-frame clones are kept and a portion is missing. This table has approximately 75,000 clones, approximately 96% appearing once. Sequencing used T cells isolated from PBMCs. The TCR sequence derives from a human donor in good health. The chain joins TRBV6-1 to TRBJ1-1, with TRBD1 as a possible D gene (5 bases). This CDR3 reads CASNLGGVGNTEAFF. The CDR3 DNA reads TGTGCCAGCAATTTGGGGGGGGTTGGTAACACTGAAGCTTTCTTT.